The 22 T cell receptor beta chains in this list originate from one sample, sequenced in a study of cytotoxic CD8 clonotypes in ibrutinib-treated CLL. This table comes from immunoSEQ multiplex PCR, and its TCRdb copy is limited to in-frame clones, with some not included. The profile shows tens of thousands of clones, approximately 71% of them singletons. The sample in question was PBMCs, obtained after 12 months of ibrutinib treatment. All receptors come from a human donor with chronic lymphocytic leukemia.

The V and J genes are TRBV10-1 and TRBJ2-1; 7 bases are shared with TRBD2. Germline CDR1 is WNHNN and CDR2 is SYGVQD (reference sequence). This CDR3 contains 14 residues. V lost 9 bases, J lost 2 bases, and 7 bases stayed unmatched. The CDR3 protein is CARERGPTYNEQFF. DNA for the CDR3: TGCGCCAGGGAGCGGGGACCAACCTACAATGAGCAGTTCTTC.

The chain links TRBV30 to TRBJ1-6; possible D gene TRBD1, 5 bases. Trimming cost V 5 bases and J 4 bases, with 15 bases left between them. Germline V lookup: CDR1 GTSNPN, CDR2 SVGIG (reference sequence). CDR3 length: 15 residues. CDR3 region: CAWARRGRYNSPLHF. CDR3 DNA: TGTGCCTGGGCTCGGCGGGGGAGGTATAATTCACCCCTCCACTTT.

This chain joins TRBV7-9 and TRBJ1-6; no reliable D call. This CDR3 has 13 residues. Germline CDR1 SEHNR, CDR2 FQNEAQ (reference sequence). Trimming left V 11 bases short and J 5 bases short, with 13 bases between. The CDR3 DNA reads as TGTGCCGGATCAATAGGAAATAATTCACCCCTCCACTTT. This translates into CAGSIGNNSPLHF. Based on the CDR3 plus reference TRBV7-9 and TRBJ1-6, the full variable domain is DTGVSQNPRHKITKRGQNVTFRCDPISEHNRLYWYRQTLGQGPEFLTYFQNEAQLEKSRLLSDRFSAERPKGSFSTLEIQRTEQGDSAMYLCAGSIGNNSPLHFGNGTRLTVT.

The chain uses TRBV11-2 and TRBJ1-5; D is unclear. This CDR3 region has 14 residues. The V end was cut by 1 base, the J end by 3 bases, with 7 bases between. CDR1 SGHAT and CDR2 FQNNGV come from the germline V gene. The CDR3 region has the DNA TGTGCCAGCAGCTTAGTAGGGAACAATCAGCCCCAGCATTTT. It yields the protein CASSLVGNNQPQHF.

The chain uses TRBV10-3 and TRBJ2-1; 8 bases match TRBD2. Trimming at V came to 10 bases and at J to 7 bases, leaving 12 bases not matched to a gene. The CDR3 runs 14 residues. CDR1 and CDR2 from the germline V gene are ENHRY and SYGVKD. CDR3 amino acids: CATVAGTSMNEQFF. In nucleotides, the CDR3 is TGTGCCACCGTAGCGGGGACCAGTATGAATGAGCAGTTCTTC.

The CDR3 DNA follows: TGCAGCATACAGGGTTTTTCCTATGGCTACACCTTC. Translated, it gives CSIQGFSYGYTF. The rearrangement links TRBV29-1 to TRBJ1-2, with D possibly being TRBD1 (6 bases). The V end lost 8 bases, the J end lost 4 bases, and 14 bases lay between the germline ends. The V gene's germline CDR1 is SQVTM and CDR2 ANQGSEA. The CDR3 totals 12 residues.

In its sample, this clone was seen a few times. This chain links TRBV5-1 with TRBJ1-3, with 10 bases lining up with TRBD1. This CDR3 spans 13 amino acids. After removal of 4 bases from V and 8 bases from J, the junction contained 3 bases not matched to a gene. Germline-derived CDR1 and CDR2 are SGHRS and YFSETQ. DNA for the CDR3: TGCGCCAGCAGCCACGGACAGGGGGACACCATATATTTT. It codes for CASSHGQGDTIYF. Supplemented by reference TRBV5-1 and TRBJ1-3, the full variable domain reads KAGVTQTPRYLIKTRGQQVTLSCSPISGHRSVSWYQQTPGQGLQFLFEYFSETQRNKGNFPGRFSGRQFSNSRSEMNVSTLELGDSALYLCASSHGQGDTIYFGEGSWLTVV.

A few counts support this clone. The chain joins TRBV9 to TRBJ1-3, with D uncertain. In germline, CDR1 is SGDLS, CDR2 YYNGEE. The CDR3 is made up of 16 amino acids. Between the trimmed V and J ends, which lost 3 bases and 0 bases, there was a span of 13 bases. CDR3 sequence: CASSGGLLDSGNTIYF. The CDR3 DNA reads TGTGCCAGCAGCGGTGGACTGTTGGACTCTGGAAACACCATATATTTT.

This clone was counted only a few times. This chain connects TRBV27 to TRBJ1-2; D possibly corresponds to TRBD1 (6 bases). Germline lookup yields CDR1 MNHEY and CDR2 SMNVEV (reference sequence). V shed 6 bases and J shed 4 bases, with 15 bases lying between them. There are 14 residues in the CDR3. CDR3 bases: TGTGCCAGCAGGAGGGGGGGGCAAGGCTATGGCTACACCTTC. This translates into CASRRGGQGYGYTF.

The chain uses TRBV9 and TRBJ2-1; 12 bases fit TRBD2. The trim removed 0 bases at V and 4 bases at J, leaving 2 bases unmatched. Germline CDR1 is SGDLS and CDR2 is YYNGEE. This CDR3 spans 16 amino acids. CDR3 nucleotides: TGTGCCAGCAGCGTAGCTAGCGGGGGGGTTTACAATGAGCAGTTCTTC. It specifies CASSVASGGVYNEQFF.

The chain is built from TRBV6-5 and TRBJ1-1; no firm D call. The ends were cut back, 2 bases at V and 0 bases at J, with 7 bases in the middle. The V gene's germline CDR1 is MNHEY and CDR2 SVGAGI. The CDR3 runs to 14 residues. The CDR3 nucleotides read TGTGCCAGCAGTTACGCCCCCATGAACACTGAAGCTTTCTTT. Its protein is CASSYAPMNTEAFF.

The chain employs TRBV29-1 and TRBJ1-2, with D tentatively TRBD1 (5 bases). Trimming shortened V by 7 bases and J by 4 bases, and 19 bases separated the two germline ends. This CDR3 is built from 14 residues. Per germline, CDR1 SQVTM and CDR2 ANQGSEA. CDR3: CSAVGEIRGYGYTF. The DNA of the CDR3 is TGCAGCGCGGTTGGGGAAATAAGGGGCTATGGCTACACCTTC. Drawing the rest from reference TRBV29-1 and TRBJ1-2, the complete variable domain is SAVISQKPSRDICQRGTSLTIQCQVDSQVTMMFWYRQQPGQSLTLIATANQGSEATYESGFVIDKFPISRPNLTFSTLTVSNMSPEDSSIYLCSAVGEIRGYGYTFGSGTRLTVV.

The rearrangement joins TRBV5-1 to TRBJ1-1, with D unclear. CDR1 and CDR2 from the germline V gene are SGHRS and YFSETQ. Trimming removed 5 bases from V and 4 bases from J, with 9 bases in between. CDR3 length equals 12 residues. The CDR3 spells CASSRPGTEAFF. The CDR3 DNA is TGCGCCAGCAGTCGACCTGGCACTGAAGCTTTCTTT. The whole variable domain, filled in from reference TRBV5-1 and TRBJ1-1, reads KAGVTQTPRYLIKTRGQQVTLSCSPISGHRSVSWYQQTPGQGLQFLFEYFSETQRNKGNFPGRFSGRQFSNSRSEMNVSTLELGDSALYLCASSRPGTEAFFGQGTRLTVV.

J is TRBJ2-1 and V is TRBV2; TRBD2 matches at 8 bases. The CDR3 length is 17 residues. V shed 6 bases and J 4 bases; nucleotides not matched to a gene: 14. In germline, CDR1 is SNHLY, CDR2 FYNNEI. The CDR3 spells CASSEPYGGAGYNEQFF. The CDR3 nucleotides are TGTGCCAGCAGCGAACCGTACGGGGGGGCAGGGTACAATGAGCAGTTCTTC.

This clone was seen a few times. The J gene is TRBJ1-5, the V gene TRBV19; TRBD1 might be the D (5 bases). Germline CDR1 and CDR2: LNHDA and SQIVND (reference sequence). The CDR3 contains 14 residues. V was cut by 3 bases and J by 7 bases, with 13 bases left in between. CDR3 amino acids: CASSIRARQQPQHF. As DNA, the CDR3 is TGTGCCAGTAGTATCAGGGCCCGGCAGCAGCCCCAGCATTTT.

This rearrangement joins TRBV28 to TRBJ1-6; TRBD1 aligns across 7 bases. V shed 4 bases and J 9 bases; nucleotides not matched to a gene: 15. Looked up from germline, CDR1 is MDHEN and CDR2 is SYDVKM. The CDR3 totals 17 residues. CDR3 nucleotides: TGTGCCAGCAGTTCGGGGGACAGTACGGGCCCGATTTCACCCCTCCACTTT. Its translation: CASSSGDSTGPISPLHF.

This chain joins TRBV5-1 and TRBJ2-2, with D possibly TRBD2 on 6 matching bases. Germline V gene lookup returns CDR1 SGHRS and CDR2 YFSETQ. Trimming shortened V by 4 bases and J by 6 bases, and 19 bases separated the two germline ends. This CDR3 spans 16 amino acids. CDR3 in DNA: TGCGCCAGCAGCCCTGGAACAGTTACGGGGGCCGGGGAGCTGTTTTTT. It encodes CASSPGTVTGAGELFF.

Only a few counts were recorded for this clone. The chain couples TRBV5-1 to TRBJ1-2; 8 bases map to TRBD1. Germline V gene lookup returns CDR1 SGHRS and CDR2 YFSETQ. V shed 4 bases and J 4 bases; nucleotides not matched to a gene: 9. The CDR3 is 15 amino acids. The CDR3 bases are TGCGCCAGCAGCCCCGGACAGGGCCCTACCTATGGCTACACCTTC. It codes for CASSPGQGPTYGYTF.

This rearrangement joins TRBV5-6 to TRBJ2-3; tentatively, D is TRBD1 (5 bases). The V and J ends lost 2 bases and 0 bases respectively, with 7 bases between them. Germline V gene data show CDR1 as SGHDT and CDR2 as YYEEEE. The CDR3 has 14 residues. As DNA, the CDR3 is TGTGCCAGCAGCTTCCAGGGAAGCACAGATACGCAGTATTTT. This translates into CASSFQGSTDTQYF. Full variable domain (outside the CDR3, taken from reference TRBV5-6 and TRBJ2-3): DAGVTQSPTHLIKTRGQQVTLRCSPKSGHDTVSWYQQALGQGPQFIFQYYEEEERQRGNFPDRFSGHQFPNYSSELNVNALLLGDSALYLCASSFQGSTDTQYFGPGTRLTVL.

The chain has TRBV19 and TRBJ2-3; 9 nucleotides align to TRBD1. Germline loops: CDR1 LNHDA, CDR2 SQIVND (reference sequence). The CDR3 sequence is 13 residues long. Trimming removed 3 bases from V and 5 bases from J; junction bases left unmatched: 0. CDR3 sequence: CASSMDRGDTQYF. The CDR3 DNA sequence: TGTGCCAGTAGTATGGACAGGGGAGATACGCAGTATTTT.

The rearrangement uses TRBV27 and TRBJ1-1; TRBD1 matches at 8 bases. Germline V gene lookup returns CDR1 MNHEY and CDR2 SMNVEV (reference sequence). Trimming took 10 bases from V and 0 from J; bases not matched to a gene: 4. This CDR3 is 13 amino acids long. CDR3 in amino acids: CATKTGVNTEAFF. CDR3 nucleotide sequence: TGTGCCACCAAGACAGGGGTGAACACTGAAGCTTTCTTT.

This clone was seen more than once but under ten times. Written as DNA, the CDR3 is TGCGCCAGCAGCGCATCAACAGACAACTATGGCTACACCTTC. It is translated as CASSASTDNYGYTF. The chain carries TRBV5-1 and TRBJ1-2, with D hard to call. Germline values: CDR1 SGHRS, CDR2 YFSETQ. The CDR3 is 14 amino acids. Trimming left V 4 bases short and J 2 bases short, with 12 bases between.